This record looks at one T cell receptor (beta chain) sequence and its context. This sample is part of a study of blood T cell repertoires in COVID-19. Overall study: The study drew acute and convalescent COVID-19 samples from the United States, Italy and Spain. From T cells, B-cell-depleted T cells, or PBMCs came the material, which was cDNA or gDNA.

In the authors' workflow: Researchers report that nucleated cell counts were estimated from reference gene primer amplification. Sequencing used immunoSEQ multiplex PCR; TCRdb keeps in-frame clones, though not all of them. The V and J calls and the clone size are those of that table, but D and trimming were determined from the DNA. This table has approximately 130,000 clones, about 83% appearing once. The germline gives CDR1 MNHEY, CDR2 SVGEGT. The CDR3 length is 15 residues. Trimming removed 2 bases from V and 0 bases from J, with 11 bases in between. The V and J genes are TRBV6-2 or TRBV6-3 and TRBJ2-7, with D possibly TRBD2 on 7 matching bases. The TCR originated in a human donor in a cohort sampled during active COVID-19. Source material: peripheral blood. CDR3 nucleotide sequence: TGTGCCAGCAGTTACGAGGGGGGGCACTCCTACGAGCAGTACTTC. This gives the protein CASSYEGGHSYEQYF.